These 14 T cell receptor beta chains were all obtained from the same sample, sequenced in a study of neurological immune-mediated disorders. A single record per CDR3 protein comes from TCRdb applying MiXCR to the 5' RACE reads. The repertoire consists of tens of thousands of distinct CDR3 sequences, with approximately 11% occurring once and the leading ten covering 6.5% to 8.5%. Time point reported: longitudinal time-point 1 (baseline). Sequencing used PBMCs. The receptors originated from a male donor with HTLV-1-associated myelopathy (HAM/TSP).

In this sample, this clonotype turned up many times. J is TRBJ1-1 and V is TRBV10-1; D is undetermined. Trimming removed 7 bases from V and 5 bases from J, with 17 bases in between. Germline CDR1 reads WNHNN; CDR2 reads SYGVQD (reference sequence). The CDR3 sequence is 14 residues long. CDR3 in amino acids: CASTPGLGSTEAFF. The CDR3, as DNA: TGCGCCAGCACCCCCGGGCTGGGGTCAACTGAAGCTTTCTTT.

There are many counts of this clonotype. J is TRBJ1-1 and V is TRBV9; no definite D call. V lost 4 bases and J 0 bases, leaving 10 bases between the germline ends. Germline lookup yields CDR1 SGDLS and CDR2 YYNGEE. The CDR3 consists of 14 residues. In DNA, the CDR3 is TGTGCCAGCAGCTTTACGGTGGTGAACACTGAAGCTTTCTTT. This encodes CASSFTVVNTEAFF.

This clonotype was seen repeatedly, ten times or more. The chain employs TRBV10-3 and TRBJ1-5; D remains ambiguous. The CDR3 is 15 residues long. V was trimmed by 3 bases and J by 1 base, leaving 10 bases between them. In germline, CDR1 is ENHRY, CDR2 SYGVKD. The CDR3, as DNA: TGTGCCATCAGTGACCTAGGAATAAGCAATCAGCCCCAGCATTTT. Translated, it gives CAISDLGISNQPQHF.

As to this clonotype: The junction does not match germline at one end; this may be a read error. CDR3 loop: CASSLGGRNTEDFF. In DNA form, the CDR3 reads TGTGCAAGCAGCTTAGGGGGTAGGAACACTGAAGATTTCTTT. The chain recombines TRBV7-9 with TRBJ1-1; D perhaps matches TRBD1 (6 bases). The germline V gene has CDR1 SEHNR and CDR2 FQNEAQ (reference sequence). The CDR3 spans 14 residues. The whole variable domain, remainder taken from reference TRBV7-9 and TRBJ1-1, is DTGVSQNPRHKITKRGQNVTFRCDPISEHNRLYWYRQTLGQGPEFLTYFQNEAQLEKSRLLSDRFSAERPKGSFSTLEIQRTEQGDSAMYLCASSLGGRNTEDFFGQGTRLTVV.

There are many counts of this clonotype. The chain uses TRBV12-3 or TRBV12-4 and TRBJ1-5; D gene unclear. With 0 bases removed from V and 5 bases from J, the gap between germline ends came to 2 bases. The CDR3 consists of 12 residues. The CDR3 DNA reads TGTGCCAGCAGTTTAGCGCATCAGCCCCAGCATTTT. The encoded protein is CASSLAHQPQHF.

A word on this clonotype: Mismatch with germline at one junction end may stem from a read error. The chain has TRBV6-6 and TRBJ2-3; weak D call: TRBD1 (5 bases). CDR1 is MNHNY, CDR2 SVGAGI, per germline (reference sequence). There are 16 residues in the CDR3. The chain's CDR3 is CTSSTTGALKTDTQYF. As DNA, the CDR3 is TGTACCAGCAGTACCACTGGGGCCCTTAAGACAGATACGCAGTATTTT.

Worth noting for this clonotype: A junction end diverges from the germline sequence, so it may reflect a read error. The chain is built from TRBV12-3 or TRBV12-4 and TRBJ2-1; D uncertain. CDR3 size: 11 residues. The CDR3 DNA sequence: TGTGCCAGAAGTTTAAGGACCAAGCAGTTCTTC. Its translation is CARSLRTKQFF.

This clonotype occurred many times. The chain has TRBV25-1 and TRBJ2-7, with D possibly TRBD2 on 5 matching bases. Between the trimmed V and J ends, which lost 4 bases and 6 bases, there was a span of 7 bases. The CDR3 length is 11 residues. CDR1 is MGHDK and CDR2 is SYGVNS in the germline V gene. DNA for the CDR3: TGTGCCAGCAGTGCCGGGGTCGAGCAGTACTTC. Protein: CASSAGVEQYF.

V gene TRBV29-1 combines with J gene TRBJ2-7; D perhaps matches TRBD1 (6 bases). CDR1 and CDR2 (germline): SQVTM, ANQGSEA. Trimming pared 3 bases from V and 6 bases from J, leaving 15 bases between. CDR3 length: 13 residues. In DNA, the CDR3 is TGCAGCGTTGACGGACAGTGTGGCTCCGAGCAGTACTTC. Residues: CSVDGQCGSEQYF.

This clonotype has a count of ten or more. CDR3 in amino acids: CASSYSSQGTTIYF. Written as DNA, the CDR3 is TGTGCCAGCAGTTACTCGTCGCAGGGCACAACCATATATTTT. The chain is built from TRBV6-5 and TRBJ1-3, with a weak D call TRBD1 (5 bases). V lost 0 bases to trimming and J lost 10 bases, with 13 bases between them. Germline V CDR1 and CDR2: MNHEY, SVGAGI. The CDR3 loop spans 14 amino acids.

This clonotype came up many times. The J gene is TRBJ2-3, the V gene TRBV3-1; D is ambiguous. Germline V gene lookup returns CDR1 LGHDT and CDR2 YNNKEL (reference sequence). This CDR3 spans 14 amino acids. Trimming took 0 bases from V and 3 from J, leaving 7 bases between them. The CDR3 is CASSQDDGTDTQYF. For the CDR3, the DNA is TGTGCCAGCAGCCAAGACGACGGGACAGATACGCAGTATTTT.

This sequence joins TRBV14 and TRBJ2-7; 7 nucleotides match TRBD1. This CDR3 spans 13 amino acids. Looked up from germline, CDR1 is SGHDN and CDR2 is FVKESK. The J segment lost 2 bases and the V segment lost 7 bases, leaving 5 bases of the junction unmatched. The CDR3 coding sequence is TGTGCCAGCAAGGTGACAGGGACCTACGAGCAGTACTTC. It encodes CASKVTGTYEQYF.

This clonotype was recorded many times. V usage is TRBV7-9 and J usage is TRBJ2-7, with a tentative D call TRBD1 (5 bases). Germline lookup yields CDR1 SEHNR and CDR2 FQNEAQ (reference sequence). Trimming cost V 5 bases and J 1 base, with 15 bases left between them. This CDR3 spans 15 amino acids. CDR3 in amino acids: CASSDGQGNSYEQYF. CDR3 coding DNA: TGTGCCAGCAGCGATGGGCAGGGTAATTCCTACGAGCAGTACTTC.

This clonotype was seen ten or more times. The chain links TRBV27 to TRBJ2-5; D gene ambiguous. Germline CDR1 and CDR2: MNHEY and SMNVEV (reference sequence). The CDR3 consists of 15 residues. Trimming stripped 6 bases from V and 0 bases from J, with 14 bases between. CDR3: CASRGAARYQETQYF. CDR3 coding DNA: TGTGCCAGCAGGGGCGCTGCTAGGTACCAAGAGACCCAGTACTTC.